This T cell receptor (beta chain) originates from a study of cytomegalovirus exposure and HLA in healthy donors (dated by TCRdb to about 2017). Regarding the study in general: In an earlier analysis of fewer than 750 of the donors, about 270 Gb of sequence data and approximately 120 million unique TCR beta sequences from roughly 200 million T cells were reported. Roughly 290 gigabases of sequencing data and around 90 million unique TCR sequences made up an early release that covered approximately 650 HLA-typed donors. Among the roughly 380 genotyped donors, about 83% belonged to the genetic ancestry cluster associated with self-reported Caucasian donors. The study aimed to test whether signatures of past pathogen exposure could be identified by cataloging public T cell receptors. The study profiled the T cell repertoires of about 640 subjects by immunosequencing and related them to cytomegalovirus serostatus. In addition to the first cohort of 666 subjects, a separate validation cohort of 130 or so different subjects was used. To predict cytomegalovirus infection status, the study brought together high-throughput TCR immunosequencing, statistical association of individual TCRs with disease status, and machine learning. A later analysis re-examined previously published TCR beta repertoires from 500 to 700 donors and added high-resolution HLA genotyping to investigate patterns of TCR occurrence. The later analysis used no new phenotypic data to find candidate immune exposures, relying instead on TCR beta sequences and their occurrence across donors. An earlier analysis of several hundred of the donors applied high-throughput TCR beta sequencing to assess whether each TCR beta V gene segment acted as functional or pseudogenic. Donor age, sex, ethnicity and CMV serostatus were collected together with the repertoire data. Genome-wide SNP genotypes for about 60% of the roughly 670 donors were used in a later genetic analysis, which treated that subset as a discovery cohort. Every repertoire in the discovery cohort had been generated on one and the same sequencing platform. HLA typing included class I and class II loci at four-digit resolution. Typing coverage differed by locus: A, B, C, DRB1 and DQB1 were typed in roughly 629-630 donors, DQA1 in about 510, DPA1 in 600 to 610, and DPB1 in 472. Several DR-DQ haplotypes were treated as single units for association and clustering because of strong linkage in the cohort. On average, about 240,000 unique TCR beta nucleotide sequences were sequenced per donor among fewer than 500 genotyped donors of the cohort, with approximately 18% of those sequences being non-productive. General conclusions and limits of the study: Seventeen rarely observed V segments, including chromosome 9 orphons, were excluded from the earlier analysis of almost 600 of the donors because counts were too low. A group of highly shared sequence variants was considered likely to be a technical artifact of the sequencing pipeline. Linkage disequilibrium might explain the correlated functional status among segregating V segments, but an unknown experimental factor could not be excluded. A further reported finding was that TCR beta sequences accurately predicted the HLA-A and HLA-B alleles for most subjects in the first cohort. A later analysis found that TCR association rates varied across HLA loci, with DRB1 alleles showing the most associated TCRs and HLA-C alleles the fewest. V-gene and J-gene trimming of TCR beta chains was associated with a missense DCLRE1C variant in a later genetic analysis, and the association was replicated in an independent cohort. The classifier was reported to diagnose cytomegalovirus status with high specificity and sensitivity in both the original and validation cohorts. Sequencing depth was assumed to be roughly uniform across donors in the presence/absence analyses, though that assumption may not hold. In an earlier analysis of approximately 590 of the donors, most TCR beta V segments were observed in productive rearrangements about 90% or about 30% of the time, broadly matching IMGT annotations. CMV serostatus was the only immune exposure information available for the cohort. In a later analysis, most CMV-associated TCR beta chains were found to appear HLA-restricted, with HLA associations seemingly driven largely by CMV exposure. Because HLA typing was missing for some donors at each locus, association tests included only the typed subset. A later analysis associated roughly 17,000 TCR beta sequences with specific HLA alleles at a false discovery rate of 0.05. Most TCR sequences were observed very rarely across donors, whereas some public TCRs were present in many individuals. The authors suggested that the approach could potentially be extended to other disease states and immunological phenotypes. A few of the identified cytomegalovirus-associated TCR beta chains were confirmed in vitro to be specific for cytomegalovirus antigens. When HLA alleles, especially DR and DQ, strongly co-occurred, TCR associations were difficult to assign to individual alleles. A later genetic analysis reported fewer N-insertions in productive TCRs among donors in an Asian-associated ancestry cluster than the roughly 650-donor mean. This cohort had only TCR beta chains sequenced, and the lack of alpha or paired-chain data limited which features could be detected. In a later analysis, several top co-occurrence clusters were reported to appear linked to parvovirus B19, influenza, CMV and Epstein-Barr virus. Because the 87-base-pair reads could not distinguish some IMGT-functional V segments, including TRBV6-2 and TRBV6-3, those segments were excluded. A later analysis found that HLA-associated TCR beta chains were more clonally expanded and had lower generation probabilities than equally common non-associated chains. A total of some 180 TCR beta chains were listed by the study as associated with cytomegalovirus.

In total, roughly 670 healthy bone marrow donors made up the cohort. All cohort members were sampled while nominally healthy, although unrecorded immune exposures were likely present. The donor was CMV seropositive and was included in the group of 300 or so seropositive cohort members. Every donor gave a peripheral blood sample, and the peripheral blood mononuclear cells from that sample were used for TCR beta sequencing. Genomic DNA was extracted from the blood cell samples with the Qiagen DNeasy Blood Extraction Kit. Remarks on this clone: What this receptor recognizes is not known. No quality values exist for individual bases; no much larger clone is one base distant.

Spanning cysteine to phenylalanine, the CDR3 consists of 14 amino acids. Here the CDR3 DNA is all that survives: 42 bases in frame from base 1. Compared with germline, V lacks 6 bases and J lacks 9 bases; bases without a gene match: 6. CDR1 and CDR2 are drawn from the germline V gene: MNHNS, SASEGT. The library was made by the immunoSEQ multiplex PCR assay. The multiplex PCR relied on a mix of 60 forward primers for TCR Vbeta segments and 13 reverse primers for TCR Jbeta segments. Amplification of the CDR3 region of rearranged TCR beta genes was performed with a multiplex PCR assay on genomic DNA. On the Illumina HiSeq System, the amplified TCR beta libraries were sequenced as 87-base-pair reads. In the paper's pipeline: In a later analysis, roughly 80 million unique TCR beta chains were counted across the approximately 640 repertoires, and approximately 9.9 million of these chains were shared by at least two donors. A nearest-neighbor algorithm error-corrected the raw reads and collapsed the reads into unique sequences, merging closely related sequences to remove PCR and sequencing errors. Alignment of CDR3 sequences to IMGT reference sequences was used to assign V, D and J gene segments. For a sequence to be retained, a match of at least six nucleotides to both a V gene segment and a J gene segment was required. Rearrangements were called productive when the CDR3 lacked stop codons and stayed in frame with V and J; all others were non-productive. CDR3 was defined according to IMGT convention as the region running from the second conserved V-encoded cysteine to the conserved J-encoded phenylalanine. The earlier analysis of fewer than 700 of the donors excluded sequences that lacked an unambiguous match to a single V gene segment. In an earlier analysis of roughly 600 of the donors, a V segment was called functional when productive rearrangements were above 56.7%, and segregating when the standard deviation between donors exceeded 5%. A statistical classification framework was developed to diagnose cytomegalovirus status using the catalog of TCR beta chain sequences. In a later analysis, V and J genes were assigned by comparing TCR nucleotide sequences against IMGT/GENE-DB human TR gene sequences. The TCRdist pipeline was used in a later analysis to assign CDR3 sequences and most-parsimonious VDJ recombination scenarios. In a later analysis, every TCR beta chain was defined by the combination of its CDR3 amino acid sequence and its V-gene family, and reads without a unique V-gene family were dropped. A later analysis removed 450 to 600 highly shared, low-generation-probability nucleotide sequences to deal with suspected cross-contamination and a sequencing artifact. In a later analysis, a clonal expansion index for each public chain was calculated from normalized within-repertoire ranks of inferred template counts. Generation probabilities in a later analysis came from a VDJ recombination model fitted to out-of-frame rearrangements, and those results were checked against IGoR. In a later analysis, hypergeometric tests were used to score TCR-TCR, TCR-HLA and TCR-CMV co-occurrence, with a repertoire-size bias correction applied to TCR pairs. A later analysis estimated false discovery rates by permuting HLA or CMV assignments 20 times. A later analysis grouped co-occurring TCRs with DBSCAN, adding TCRdist sequence similarity when clustering within HLA-allele-positive subsets. Co-occurrence clustering excluded repertoires with fewer than 30,000 or more than 120,000 public chains, plus five with anomalous nucleotide sharing. TCRdb carries this immuneACCESS record with in-frame sequences only. Its versions omit some clonotypes, under half of them owing to an unresolved V gene in the studies checked, with the rest unexplained. V and J calls plus clone size are reproduced from that table; the DNA served to infer D and trimming. Across this sample there are roughly 170,000 clones, with 80% seen only once. Together, the top ten hold around 7.2% of the sample.

The sequencing sample was made of PBMCs. This TCR was sampled from a man aged 30-40 years in good health and CMV-seropositive. Here the chain combines TRBV6-1 and TRBJ1-6, with 9 middle bases fitting TRBD1. The CDR3 amino acid sequence is: CASRSDRGVSPLHF. The bases read TGTGCCAGCAGATCGGACAGGGGTGTTTCACCCCTCCACTTT.